The 25 T cell receptor beta chains below were found in one sample sequenced in a study of T cells in Graves' hyperthyroidism and ophthalmopathy (dated by TCRdb to between 2017 and 2020). The receptor library was made with multiplex PCR. Sequencing took place on an Illumina HiSeq 2000. The TCR beta CDR3 regions were amplified from RNA transcripts. The TCR CDR3 was subjected to a first round of RT-PCR using the HTBI primer set and the Qiagen OneStep RT-PCR kit. The public sequencing data were trimmed at Q25 with fastp and processed into clonotypes with MiXCR by TCRdb, which kept only in-frame beta chains. Merged by CDR3 protein, the rows form single entries marked with the most common genes and DNA. In this sample the table shows roughly 700,000 distinct CDR3 sequences, approximately 14% of which occur a single time. Roughly 10% of the sample is taken by the ten largest. Sequencing was carried out using blood. These receptors all stem from a woman between 18 and 29 years old with Graves' hyperthyroidism.

The chain uses TRBV5-1 and TRBJ2-2; D is tentatively TRBD1 or TRBD2 (6 bases each). The CDR3 length is 15 residues. V was cut by 4 bases and J by 4 bases, with 14 bases left in between. CDR1 and CDR2 from the germline V gene are SGHRS and YFSETQ. The chain's CDR3 is CASSRRGDPTGELFF. The CDR3, as DNA: TGCGCCAGCAGCCGGAGGGGGGATCCCACCGGGGAGCTGTTTTTT.

DNA for the CDR3: TGTGCCAGCAGATACGGAGACCTGGGAACCGGGGAGCTGTTTTTT. Protein product: CASRYGDLGTGELFF. This chain links TRBV12-3 or TRBV12-4 with TRBJ2-2, with D unclear. Trimming shortened V by 6 bases and J by 5 bases, and 16 bases separated the two germline ends. The CDR3 totals 15 residues.

In this sample, this clonotype turned up many times. This chain links TRBV3-1 with TRBJ1-1, with D perhaps TRBD1 (6 bases). Germline CDR1 is LGHDT and CDR2 is YNNKEL (reference sequence). The CDR3 has 14 residues. V lost 6 bases to trimming and J lost 1 base, with 12 bases between them. The DNA of the CDR3 is TGTGCCAGCAGTCGCGGACAGACGAACACTGAAGCTTTCTTT. Residues: CASSRGQTNTEAFF. Combining the CDR3 with reference TRBV3-1 and TRBJ1-1 gives the whole variable domain DTAVSQTPKYLVTQMGNDKSIKCEQNLGHDTMYWYKQDSKKFLKIMFSYNNKELIINETVPNRFSPKSPDKAHLNLHINSLELGDSAVYFCASSRGQTNTEAFFGQGTRLTVV.

The chain is built from TRBV28 and TRBJ2-7; 7 bases are a match to TRBD2. There are 15 residues in the CDR3. Germline assignment: CDR1 MDHEN and CDR2 SYDVKM. V was pared by 2 bases and J by 7 bases, with 11 bases of the junction left unmatched. The DNA of the CDR3 is TGTGCCAGCAGTTTAAGGAGCGGGGCGTTTAGGGAGCAGTACTTC. The encoded protein is CASSLRSGAFREQYF.

At least ten counts were recorded for this clonotype. This chain uses TRBV20-1 with TRBJ1-3; D might be TRBD1 (6 bases). Per germline, CDR1 DFQATT and CDR2 SNEGSKA (reference sequence). Deletions cut 3 bases from V and 4 bases from J, with 13 bases between. The CDR3 covers 14 residues. The CDR3 sequence is CSARPTGGGNTIYF. Here the CDR3 DNA reads TGCAGTGCTAGGCCGACAGGAGGGGGAAACACCATATATTTT.

This chain joins TRBV19 and TRBJ1-1, with D tentatively TRBD1 (6 bases). The germline V and J ends were trimmed by 3 bases and 6 bases, with 17 bases remaining between them. Per germline, CDR1 LNHDA and CDR2 SQIVND (reference sequence). The CDR3 is 15 amino acids. The CDR3 reads CASSIIAGAFSEAFF. CDR3 in DNA: TGTGCCAGTAGTATTATCGCAGGGGCCTTCTCTGAAGCTTTCTTT.

This chain uses TRBV7-2 with TRBJ2-3, with TRBD2 identical over 9 bases. In germline, CDR1 is SGHTA, CDR2 FQGNSA. This CDR3 region has 17 residues. The junction had 13 bases not matched to a gene; V was cut back by 5 bases and J by 4 bases. The chain's CDR3 is CASSPSLSAGGSDTQYF. The CDR3 nucleotides are TGTGCCAGCAGCCCATCCCTGTCCGCGGGAGGGTCAGATACGCAGTATTTT.

This clonotype was seen many times. V gene TRBV11-2 combines with J gene TRBJ2-2, with TRBD2 identical over 14 bases. Germline CDR1 and CDR2: SGHAT and FQNNGV. The CDR3 is 19 residues long. Trimming took 2 bases from V and 1 from J; bases not matched to a gene: 6. CDR3 sequence (DNA): TGTGCCAGCAGCTTAAGAGGGACTAGCGGGAGTCGGAACACCGGGGAGCTGTTTTTT. Amino acids: CASSLRGTSGSRNTGELFF.

This clonotype occurred many times. The chain uses TRBV7-6 and TRBJ1-1; D is perhaps TRBD1 (5 bases). The V gene lost 1 base and the J gene lost 3 bases, with 9 bases spanning the gap. Per the germline V gene, CDR1 is SGHVS and CDR2 is FNYEAQ. The CDR3 totals 14 residues. CDR3 coding DNA: TGTGCCAGCAGCTTAGAGCCGGGGGACACTGAAGCTTTCTTT. Its translation is CASSLEPGDTEAFF.

This clonotype was counted at least ten times. The chain links TRBV11-2 to TRBJ1-5; D is undetermined. The CDR3 runs to 15 residues. Trimming removed 0 bases from V and 4 bases from J, with 10 bases in between. Germline CDR1 is SGHAT and CDR2 is FQNNGV. CDR3 nucleotides: TGTGCCAGCAGCTTAGATTCAGGTCGAAATCAGCCCCAGCATTTT. This gives the protein CASSLDSGRNQPQHF. Complete variable domain (other parts from reference TRBV11-2 and TRBJ1-5): EAGVAQSPRYKIIEKRQSVAFWCNPISGHATLYWYQQILGQGPKLLIQFQNNGVVDDSQLPKDRFSAERLKGVDSTLKIQPAKLEDSAVYLCASSLDSGRNQPQHFGDGTRLSIL.

This chain connects TRBV6-4 to TRBJ2-3; possibly TRBD1 or TRBD2 for D (5 bases each). Germline CDR1 is MRHNA and CDR2 is SNTAGT. V lost 4 bases and J 1 base, leaving 15 bases between the germline ends. CDR3 size: 16 residues. The CDR3 spells CASSGVFGGGTDTQYF. CDR3 sequence (DNA): TGTGCCAGCAGTGGTGTCTTTGGGGGTGGCACAGATACGCAGTATTTT.

This clonotype was seen a handful of times. The chain is built from TRBV7-9 and TRBJ1-1, with 7 bases matching TRBD1. The CDR3 length is 13 residues. From germline, CDR1 is SEHNR and CDR2 FQNEAQ (reference sequence). V was pared by 2 bases and J by 6 bases, with 3 bases of the junction left unmatched. The CDR3 loop reads CASSLRGGAEAFF. The CDR3 coding sequence is TGTGCCAGCAGCTTAAGAGGGGGCGCTGAAGCTTTCTTT.

This clonotype was recorded many times. The rearrangement joins TRBV2 to TRBJ1-5, with 7 bases that match TRBD1. Germline CDR1 SNHLY, CDR2 FYNNEI. CDR3 length equals 13 residues. Germline trimming cut 9 bases from V and 4 bases from J; bases unmatched to any gene: 6. CDR3 region: CASGTEANQPQHF. DNA of the CDR3: TGTGCCAGTGGGACAGAGGCAAATCAGCCCCAGCATTTT.

This clonotype was picked up many times. This chain connects TRBV15 to TRBJ2-5, with 7 bases identical to TRBD2. Germline-derived CDR1 and CDR2 are LNHNV and YYDKDF (reference sequence). V dropped 3 bases and J dropped 2; count of bases not matched to a gene: 6. The CDR3 has 15 residues. Written as DNA, the CDR3 is TGTGCCACCAGCAGGGGGGAGGGAAGACAAGAGACCCAGTACTTC. It translates to CATSRGEGRQETQYF.

This clonotype was counted many times. The chain recombines TRBV4-3 with TRBJ1-4; D ambiguous. This CDR3 has 15 amino acids. Germline values: CDR1 LGHNA, CDR2 YSLEER. V shed 4 bases and J shed 4 bases, with 13 bases lying between them. In DNA form, the CDR3 reads TGCGCCAGCAGCCGCCGGTCTGGCCTTAATGAAAAACTGTTTTTT. It specifies CASSRRSGLNEKLFF.

This clonotype was observed a handful of times. The chain combines TRBV6-9 with TRBJ2-2; D unresolved. Trimming stripped 5 bases from V and 7 bases from J, with 5 bases between. CDR3 length: 11 residues. Germline CDR1 reads MNHGY; CDR2 reads SVAAGI. This chain's CDR3 is CASSIFGELFF. The DNA for the CDR3 is TGTGCCAGCAGTATCTTCGGGGAGCTGTTTTTT.

This clonotype was detected once. The J gene is TRBJ1-2, the V gene TRBV14, with no clear D. Germline-derived CDR1 and CDR2 are SGHDN and FVKESK. Between the trimmed V and J ends, which lost 1 base and 2 bases, there was a span of 5 bases. CDR3 length: 13 residues. The CDR3 reads CASSQGYNYGYTF. The CDR3 DNA sequence: TGTGCCAGCAGCCAAGGCTACAACTATGGCTACACCTTC.

The sample holds many counts of this clonotype. The chain uses TRBV18 and TRBJ1-1; 7 bases align to TRBD1. V shed 6 bases and J 1 base; nucleotides not matched to a gene: 11. The CDR3 sequence is 16 residues long. Germline CDR1 and CDR2: KGHSH and LQKENI. CDR3 sequence reads: CASSGDSTRTNTEAFF. CDR3 sequence (DNA): TGTGCCAGCTCGGGGGACAGTACCCGGACGAACACTGAAGCTTTCTTT.

This clonotype was counted at least ten times. J is TRBJ1-5 and V is TRBV6-1; 8 bases line up with TRBD1. The CDR3 consists of 16 residues. V shed 1 base and J 8 bases; nucleotides not matched to a gene: 10. Germline loops: CDR1 MNHNS, CDR2 SASEGT. The CDR3 here is CASSEGRTGIGEPQHF. CDR3 in DNA: TGTGCCAGCAGTGAAGGCAGGACAGGGATCGGGGAGCCCCAGCATTTT.

This clonotype came up many times. The chain is built from TRBV4-1 and TRBJ2-7; D possibly corresponds to TRBD1 (6 bases). Looked up from germline, CDR1 is MGHRA and CDR2 is YSYEKL. The germline V and J ends were trimmed by 0 bases and 0 bases, with 12 bases remaining between them. The length of the CDR3 is 16 residues. CDR3 sequence (DNA): TGCGCCAGCAGCCAAGATAGTACAGGGACCTCCTACGAGCAGTACTTC. Amino acid sequence: CASSQDSTGTSYEQYF.

This clonotype was seen a few times. For the CDR3, the DNA is TGCGCCAGCAGCTTTGACGCAAAAGAGACCCAGTACTTC. This encodes CASSFDAKETQYF. V gene TRBV5-1 combines with J gene TRBJ2-5; D unresolved. Deletions cut 2 bases from V and 3 bases from J, with 8 bases between. This CDR3 is built from 13 residues. The germline V gene encodes CDR1 SGHRS and CDR2 YFSETQ.

The chain links TRBV29-1 to TRBJ2-5; 7 nucleotides match TRBD1. The length of the CDR3 is 13 residues. Trimming removed 4 bases from V and 4 bases from J; junction bases left unmatched: 6. Germline values: CDR1 SQVTM, CDR2 ANQGSEA. DNA for the CDR3: TGCAGCGTTGTTGGGCAGGGGGTAGAGACCCAGTACTTC. Translation gives CSVVGQGVETQYF.

This clonotype was detected only a few times. The chain couples TRBV19 to TRBJ2-7, with 12 bases matching TRBD2. With 5 bases clipped from V and 6 bases from J, the junction kept 5 bases outside the gene matches. Germline lookup yields CDR1 LNHDA and CDR2 SQIVND (reference sequence). The CDR3 has 14 amino acids. The CDR3 region is CASSSWTSGIEQYF. In nucleotides, the CDR3 is TGTGCCAGTAGTTCGTGGACTAGCGGGATCGAGCAGTACTTC.

The J gene is TRBJ2-2, the V gene TRBV9; 8 nucleotides line up with TRBD2. With V trimmed by 4 bases and J by 3 bases, 11 bases remained unmatched. CDR3 length equals 17 residues. Germline loops: CDR1 SGDLS, CDR2 YYNGEE. The CDR3 here is CASSPAGGGFYTGELFF. For the CDR3, the DNA is TGTGCCAGCAGCCCCGCGGGGGGCGGTTTTTACACCGGGGAGCTGTTTTTT.

J is TRBJ1-1 and V is TRBV7-2; possibly TRBD1 for D (5 bases). This CDR3 has 16 amino acids. Trimming removed 5 bases at V and 2 bases at J, with 18 bases between. Looked up from germline, CDR1 is SGHTA and CDR2 is FQGNSA. CDR3 in amino acids: CASSHPLWGGNTEAFF. The DNA of the CDR3 is TGTGCCAGCAGCCACCCCCTCTGGGGGGGAAACACTGAAGCTTTCTTT.